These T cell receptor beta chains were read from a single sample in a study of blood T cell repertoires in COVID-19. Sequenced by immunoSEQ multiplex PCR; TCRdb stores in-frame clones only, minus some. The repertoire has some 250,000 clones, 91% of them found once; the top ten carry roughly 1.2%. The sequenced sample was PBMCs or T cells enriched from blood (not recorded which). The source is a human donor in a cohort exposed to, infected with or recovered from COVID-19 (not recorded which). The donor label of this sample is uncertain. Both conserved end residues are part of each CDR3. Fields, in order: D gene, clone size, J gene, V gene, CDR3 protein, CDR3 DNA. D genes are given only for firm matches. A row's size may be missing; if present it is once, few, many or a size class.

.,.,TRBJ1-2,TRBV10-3,CAISESSTAGYTF,TGTGCCATCAGTGAGTCTTCGACAGCTGGCTACACCTTC
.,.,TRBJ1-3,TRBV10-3,CAISASGGSSSGNTIYF,TGTGCCATCAGTGCCTCCGGAGGTTCCTCCTCTGGAAACACCATATATTTT
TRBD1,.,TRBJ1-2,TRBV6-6,CASLSGDSPNYGYTF,TGTGCCAGCTTATCCGGGGACAGTCCTAACTATGGCTACACCTTC
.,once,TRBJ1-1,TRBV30,CAWCRGSNTEAFF,TGTGCCTGGTGCAGGGGTTCAAACACTGAAGCTTTCTTT
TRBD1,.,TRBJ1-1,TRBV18,CASRMTGDTEAFF,TGTGCCAGCCGGATGACAGGGGACACTGAAGCTTTCTTT
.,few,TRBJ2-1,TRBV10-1,CASSESLLKQFF,TGCGCCAGCAGTGAGTCCTTGCTAAAGCAGTTCTTC
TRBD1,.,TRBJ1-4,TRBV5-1,CASRDPGTANEKLFF,TGCGCCAGCAGGGACCCCGGGACAGCTAATGAAAAACTGTTTTTT
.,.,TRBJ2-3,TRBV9,CASSVDSAPTDTQYF,TGTGCCAGCAGCGTAGACTCCGCGCCCACAGATACGCAGTATTTT
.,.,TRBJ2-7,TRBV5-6,CASSLGLASSYEQYF,TGTGCCAGCAGCTTGGGGTTAGCGAGCTCCTACGAGCAGTACTTC
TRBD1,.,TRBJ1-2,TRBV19,CASAQGVPNYGYTF,TGTGCCAGTGCACAGGGGGTCCCTAACTATGGCTACACCTTC
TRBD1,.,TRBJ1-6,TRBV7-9,CASSPRDRANSPLHF,TGTGCCAGCAGCCCCCGGGACAGGGCTAATTCACCCCTCCACTTT
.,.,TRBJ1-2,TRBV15,CATSRESGGYTF,TGTGCCACCAGCAGAGAGTCCGGTGGCTACACCTTC
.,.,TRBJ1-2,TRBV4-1,CASSPVGSYGYTF,TGCGCCAGCAGCCCCGTCGGGTCCTATGGCTACACCTTC
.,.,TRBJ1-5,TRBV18,CASSLYPLTGPYNQPQHF,TGTGCCAGCTCACTCTACCCCCTGACAGGTCCTTACAATCAGCCCCAGCATTTT
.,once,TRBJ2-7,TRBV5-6,CASSSGTQRTWEQYF,TGTGCCAGCAGCTCCGGGACACAAAGAACGTGGGAGCAGTACTTC
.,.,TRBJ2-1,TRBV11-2,CASSLGSRGPYNEQFF,TGTGCCAGCAGCTTAGGTTCGCGGGGGCCGTACAATGAGCAGTTCTTC
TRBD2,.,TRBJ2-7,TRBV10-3,CATSGGSIYEQYF,TGTGCCACTAGCGGGGGAAGTATCTACGAGCAGTACTTC
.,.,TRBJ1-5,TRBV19,CASTGAGGQTGGTYQPQHF,TGTGCCAGTACCGGGGCAGGAGGCCAGACGGGGGGAACTTATCAGCCCCAGCATTTT
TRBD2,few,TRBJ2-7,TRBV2,CASRTGTSGGNEQYF,TGTGCCAGCAGGACCGGGACTAGCGGGGGAAACGAGCAGTACTTC
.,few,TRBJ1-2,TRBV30,CAWSVIAEANYGYTF,TGTGCCTGGAGTGTAATTGCGGAAGCTAACTATGGCTACACCTTC
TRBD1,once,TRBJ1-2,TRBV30,CAFRDRGGSNYGYTF,TGTGCCTTCCGGGACAGGGGGGGGTCTAACTATGGCTACACCTTC
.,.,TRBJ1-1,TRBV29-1,CSVGQGGTEAFF,TGCAGCGTTGGGCAGGGCGGCACTGAAGCTTTCTTT
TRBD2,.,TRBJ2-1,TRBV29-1,CSGGGGHNEQFF,TGCAGCGGTGGCGGGGGTCACAATGAGCAGTTCTTC
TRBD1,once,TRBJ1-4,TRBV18,CASSSSPGTVNEKLFF,TGTGCCAGCTCATCTAGCCCCGGGACAGTTAATGAAAAACTGTTTTTT
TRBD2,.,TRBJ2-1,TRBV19,CASSIGTSGALGEQFF,TGTGCCAGTAGTATTGGGACTAGCGGGGCCCTCGGTGAGCAGTTCTTC
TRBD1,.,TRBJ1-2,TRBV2,CASKGQGRNYGYTF,TGTGCCAGCAAGGGACAGGGGCGAAACTATGGCTACACCTTC
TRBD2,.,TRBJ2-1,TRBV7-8,CASSPGVAGGLDEQFF,TGTGCCAGCAGCCCCGGGGTAGCGGGGGGGCTCGATGAGCAGTTCTTC
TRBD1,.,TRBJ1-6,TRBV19,CASRGDGTGDSPLHF,TGTGCCAGTAGAGGGGACGGGACAGGGGATTCACCCCTCCACTTT
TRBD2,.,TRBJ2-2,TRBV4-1,CASSQDGSGANTGELFF,TGCGCCAGCAGCCAAGACGGTAGCGGGGCGAACACCGGGGAGCTGTTTTTT
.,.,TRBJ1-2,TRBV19,CASSGAGQWADYGYTF,TGTGCCAGTAGTGGAGCGGGACAATGGGCGGACTATGGCTACACCTTC
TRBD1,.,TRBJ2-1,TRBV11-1,CASSDTPRDRVNEQFF,TGTGCCAGCAGCGATACCCCCCGGGACAGGGTAAATGAGCAGTTCTTC
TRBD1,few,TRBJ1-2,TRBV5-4,CASSRDSGNYGYTF,TGTGCCAGCAGTCGGGACAGCGGTAACTATGGCTACACCTTC
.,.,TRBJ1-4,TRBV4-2,CASSQEPRESRGLTTNEKLFF,TGTGCCAGCAGCCAAGAGCCCCGGGAGTCGAGGGGATTAACAACTAATGAAAAACTGTTTTTT
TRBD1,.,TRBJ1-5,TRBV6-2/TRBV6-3,CASSPYDRGSNQPQHF,TGTGCCAGCAGTCCGTACGACAGGGGCAGCAATCAGCCCCAGCATTTT
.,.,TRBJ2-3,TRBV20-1,CSAPGTDTQYF,TGCAGTGCGCCAGGAACAGATACGCAGTATTTT
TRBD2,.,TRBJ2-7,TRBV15,CATSRTGTSGAYEQYF,TGTGCCACCAGCAGAACCGGGACTAGCGGGGCCTACGAGCAGTACTTC
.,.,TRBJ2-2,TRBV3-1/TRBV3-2,CASSQVTGNTGELFF,TGTGCCAGCAGCCAAGTAACAGGTAACACCGGGGAGCTGTTTTTT
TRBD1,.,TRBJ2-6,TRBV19,CASSPDRAYVLTF,TGTGCCAGTAGTCCCGACAGGGCGTACGTCCTGACTTTC
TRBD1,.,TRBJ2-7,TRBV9,CASSRDRDEQYF,TGTGCCAGCAGCAGGGACAGGGACGAGCAGTACTTC
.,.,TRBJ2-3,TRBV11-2,CASSFPHGDTQYF,TGTGCCAGCAGCTTCCCCCACGGAGATACGCAGTATTTT
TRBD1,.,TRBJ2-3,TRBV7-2,CASSITGESTDTQYF,TGTGCCAGCAGCATCACAGGGGAGAGCACAGATACGCAGTATTTT
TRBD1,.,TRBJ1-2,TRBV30,CAHFPGDRHEPGDGYTF,TGTGCACACTTCCCCGGGGACAGGCACGAACCTGGGGACGGCTACACCTTC
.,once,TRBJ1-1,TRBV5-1,CASSYSGTEAFF,TGCGCCAGCAGCTACAGCGGGACTGAAGCTTTCTTT
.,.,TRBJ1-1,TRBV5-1,CASSLYQGLNTEAFF,TGCGCCAGCAGCTTGTACCAGGGGCTGAACACTGAAGCTTTCTTT
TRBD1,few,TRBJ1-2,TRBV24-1,CATKVRGTNYGYTF,TGTGCCACCAAGGTCAGGGGGACTAACTATGGCTACACCTTC
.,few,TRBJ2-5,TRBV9,CASSPPGTPKETQYF,TGTGCCAGCAGCCCCCCCGGGACTCCTAAAGAGACCCAGTACTTC
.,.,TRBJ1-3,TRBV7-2,CASSKYRESRNTIYF,TGTGCCAGCAGCAAATACAGGGAGTCCCGAAACACCATATATTTT
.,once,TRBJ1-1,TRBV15,CATRLKGVTEAFF,TGTGCCACCAGGTTAAAGGGGGTCACTGAAGCTTTCTTT
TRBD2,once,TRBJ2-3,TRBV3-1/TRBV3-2,CASSPAGRGTDTQYF,TGTGCCAGCAGCCCGGCCGGGAGGGGAACAGATACGCAGTATTTT
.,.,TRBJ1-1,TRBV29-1,CSVEESAGANTEAFF,TGCAGCGTTGAAGAATCGGCAGGGGCGAACACTGAAGCTTTCTTT